The 31 T cell receptor beta chains listed next were all sequenced from one sample in a study of T cells expressing NK-cell markers. TCRdb re-called the 5' RACE reads, yielding one record per CDR3 amino acid sequence without DNA. The sample shows about 450,000 distinct CDR3 sequences, and 7.3% sits with its ten largest clones. The source material was blood T cells: a sorted CD56 or NKG2C T cell subset, CD4+ or CD8+ T cells, or bulk PBMC T cells (not recorded which). The receptors originated from a woman aged 18-70 years in good health.

This sequence joins TRBV5-1 and TRBJ2-3; TCRdb's D call of TRBD1 is untestable without DNA. The CDR3 extends over 15 amino acids. CDR1 and CDR2 from the germline V gene are SGHRS and YFSETQ. CDR3 loop: CASSQDQGPTDTQYF.

This rearrangement joins TRBV14 to TRBJ1-2. The CDR3 sequence is 14 residues long. CDR1 and CDR2 from the germline V gene are SGHDN and FVKESK. CDR3 residues: CASSQDSRSYGYTF. The full variable domain, in which reference TRBV14 and TRBJ1-2 provide the parts outside the CDR3, is EAGVTQFPSHSVIEKGQTVTLRCDPISGHDNLYWYRRVMGKEIKFLLHFVKESKQDESGMPNNRFLAERTGGTYSTLKVQPAELEDSGVYFCASSQDSRSYGYTFGSGTRLTVV.

The CDR3 loop is CSASGQGAGINSPLHF. V gene TRBV20-1 combines with J gene TRBJ1-6; the D call from TCRdb, TRBD1, cannot be confirmed without DNA. There are 16 residues in the CDR3. Germline loops: CDR1 DFQATT, CDR2 SNEGSKA (reference sequence).

The chain employs TRBV12-3 or TRBV12-4 and TRBJ2-2; TCRdb indicates TRBD1, and absent DNA this call remains unverified. This CDR3 spans 15 amino acids. This chain's CDR3 is CASSPRTGYTGELFF.

This chain uses TRBV6-5 with TRBJ2-3; TCRdb's D call, TRBD2, is unchecked because there is no DNA. Germline CDR1 reads MNHEY; CDR2 reads SVGAGI. The CDR3 spans 19 residues. The CDR3: CASSYSRTSGPKGTDTQYF.

V gene TRBV29-1 combines with J gene TRBJ1-6; TCRdb's D call, TRBD1, is unchecked because there is no DNA. Germline-derived CDR1 and CDR2 are SQVTM and ANQGSEA. CDR3 length: 12 residues. The CDR3: CSAGTENSPLHF.

The chain has TRBV6-1 and TRBJ1-6. Germline V lookup: CDR1 MNHNS, CDR2 SASEGT. CDR3 length: 14 amino acids. This CDR3 is CASSPNSYNSPLHF.

V is TRBV25-1 and J is TRBJ1-4; lacking DNA, the TRBD1 call made by TCRdb goes unchecked. This CDR3 comprises 13 residues. Looked up from germline, CDR1 is MGHDK and CDR2 is SYGVNS. The CDR3 region is CASTGVGNEKLFF.

This chain links TRBV2 with TRBJ2-1. CDR1 and CDR2 from the germline V gene are SNHLY and FYNNEI. This CDR3 contains 15 residues. The CDR3 sequence: CASRDTSTLYNEQFF.

This chain joins TRBV10-2 and TRBJ2-1; TCRdb reports TRBD2, a call that lacks DNA to check it against. Per germline, CDR1 WSHSY and CDR2 SAAADI. This CDR3 has 13 residues. CDR3 sequence reads: CASSDSRRDEQFF.

The chain links TRBV4-3 to TRBJ2-6; checking the TCRdb D call of TRBD1 is not possible without DNA. This CDR3 region has 16 residues. The germline gives CDR1 LGHNA, CDR2 YSLEER. The CDR3 region is CASGTASNSGANVLTF.

The V gene is TRBV6-1, the J gene TRBJ1-5; the D gene TCRdb calls, TRBD1, cannot be checked with no DNA. The CDR3 covers 14 residues. CDR1 is MNHNS, CDR2 SASEGT, per germline. CDR3: CASTGQGSNQPQHF.

The rearrangement uses TRBV7-2 and TRBJ2-7; there is no DNA to check the TCRdb D call of TRBD1. The CDR3 has 15 residues. CDR1 SGHTA and CDR2 FQGNSA come from the germline V gene. The CDR3 here is CASSLSDGRGYEQYF.

The CDR3 reads CASSLGRTATYEQYF. The rearrangement uses TRBV11-1 and TRBJ2-7; TCRdb gives TRBD1 as the D gene, but with no DNA this cannot be confirmed. From germline, CDR1 is SGHAT and CDR2 FQDESV (reference sequence). The CDR3 totals 15 residues.

The chain uses TRBV6-2 or TRBV6-3 and TRBJ1-2; TCRdb picks TRBD1, but there is no DNA to check that call. There are 15 residues in the CDR3. From germline, CDR1 is MNHEY and CDR2 SVGEGT. The CDR3 protein is CASSDRDRANYGYTF.

V usage is TRBV20-1 and J usage is TRBJ1-5. The germline gives CDR1 DFQATT, CDR2 SNEGSKA (reference sequence). The CDR3 runs 13 residues. The CDR3 sequence: CSASDGSNQPQHF.

The chain carries TRBV29-1 and TRBJ1-1; TCRdb indicates TRBD1, and absent DNA this call remains unverified. The CDR3 consists of 13 residues. The V gene's germline CDR1 is SQVTM and CDR2 ANQGSEA. CDR3 region: CSARTGGITEAFF.

The chain links TRBV15 to TRBJ2-2; the TCRdb call, TRBD1, lacks DNA for checking. Germline-derived CDR1 and CDR2 are LNHNV and YYDKDF (reference sequence). The CDR3 is 16 residues long. The CDR3 protein is CATTPRRGLTAGELFF.

The rearrangement joins TRBV24-1 to TRBJ2-3; no DNA is available, so the TRBD1 call from TCRdb remains unchecked. Germline V gene data show CDR1 as KGHDR and CDR2 as SFDVKD. The CDR3 runs 15 residues. This CDR3 reads CATSDHRSSTDTQYF.

V is TRBV7-2 and J is TRBJ2-2; the D call from TCRdb, TRBD1, cannot be confirmed without DNA. The CDR3 runs to 15 residues. CDR1 and CDR2 from the germline V gene are SGHTA and FQGNSA. Here the CDR3 reads CASSWTGGNTGELFF.

The genes are TRBV2 and TRBJ2-3; TCRdb names TRBD2, which stays unverified in the absence of DNA. Germline V lookup: CDR1 SNHLY, CDR2 FYNNEI. The CDR3 runs to 16 residues. The CDR3 reads CASSGRLAGNTDTQYF.

The rearrangement uses TRBV29-1 and TRBJ1-2; TCRdb picks TRBD1, but there is no DNA to check that call. There are 14 residues in the CDR3. Germline lookup yields CDR1 SQVTM and CDR2 ANQGSEA. The CDR3 is CSVEERTGNYGYTF. Full variable domain (missing parts from reference TRBV29-1 and TRBJ1-2): SAVISQKPSRDICQRGTSLTIQCQVDSQVTMMFWYRQQPGQSLTLIATANQGSEATYESGFVIDKFPISRPNLTFSTLTVSNMSPEDSSIYLCSVEERTGNYGYTFGSGTRLTVV.

The CDR3 sequence: CASSSVRNEQFF. The chain employs TRBV6-2 or TRBV6-3 and TRBJ2-1. Germline V gene lookup returns CDR1 MNHEY and CDR2 SVGEGT. The CDR3 contains 12 residues.

V and J are TRBV6-5 and TRBJ2-1; without DNA, the TCRdb call of TRBD2 cannot be checked. CDR1 is MNHEY and CDR2 is SVGAGI in the germline V gene. CDR3 length: 17 residues. The chain's CDR3 is CASSSRGLAGGYNEQFF.

The V and J genes are TRBV12-3 or TRBV12-4 and TRBJ2-7. The CDR3 has 15 residues. The CDR3 reads CASSLSDRIADEQYF.

The chain links TRBV12-3 or TRBV12-4 to TRBJ2-7; no DNA is available, so the TRBD2 call from TCRdb remains unchecked. CDR3 size: 16 residues. The chain's CDR3 is CASSRGLAGAAYEQYF.

The chain is built from TRBV14 and TRBJ2-1. The CDR3 is 17 amino acids. Germline-derived CDR1 and CDR2 are SGHDN and FVKESK. Here the CDR3 reads CASSQTMILGSYNEQFF.

CDR3 sequence: CASSLGSSGGRIHEQYF. The rearrangement uses TRBV7-9 and TRBJ2-7; TCRdb's D call, TRBD2, is unchecked because there is no DNA. The CDR3 length is 17 residues. Germline-derived CDR1 and CDR2 are SEHNR and FQNEAQ (reference sequence).

The chain has TRBV27 and TRBJ1-6; with no DNA, the TCRdb D assignment of TRBD1 cannot be verified. The CDR3 runs 15 residues. CDR1 and CDR2 (germline): MNHEY, SMNVEV (reference sequence). CDR3 sequence: CASSQGPGGSSPLHF.

The chain has TRBV5-1 and TRBJ2-5; TCRdb gives TRBD1 as the D gene, but with no DNA this cannot be confirmed. The V gene's germline CDR1 is SGHRS and CDR2 YFSETQ. The CDR3 has 15 amino acids. CDR3 amino acids: CASSPTGGTQETQYF.

This chain joins TRBV19 and TRBJ2-1; TCRdb indicates TRBD1, and absent DNA this call remains unverified. Germline values: CDR1 LNHDA, CDR2 SQIVND (reference sequence). This CDR3 comprises 15 residues. CDR3 sequence: CASVGLGWGMREQFF. The entire variable domain, with the rest obtained from reference TRBV19 and TRBJ2-1, is as follows: DGGITQSPKYLFRKEGQNVTLSCEQNLNHDAMYWYRQDPGQGLRLIYYSQIVNDFQKGDIAEGYSVSREKKESFPLTVTSAQKNPTAFYLCASVGLGWGMREQFFGPGTRLTVL.